The rows below give T cell receptor beta chains drawn from one sample of a study of CD8 T cells in Susac syndrome. TCRdb re-derived calls from the immunoSEQ multiplex PCR reads in MiXCR, one entry per CDR3 protein. The table has some 200,000 distinct CDR3 sequences, 92% seen once. Sequenced: CD8+ T cells from PBMCs. These TCRs come from a human donor with multiple sclerosis. Both conserved end residues are trimmed from each CDR3. The order of the fields is V gene, J gene, CDR3 protein.

TRBV25-1	TRBJ1-1	ASAPGDTEAF
TRBV3-1	TRBJ2-7	ASSQAPTALTYEQY
TRBV18	TRBJ2-2	ASSPGAATGELF
TRBV11-2	TRBJ2-7	ASSLGPPSYEQY
TRBV5-4	TRBJ1-1	ASSPGGPEAF
TRBV20-1	TRBJ2-7	SATGLAGGSEQY
TRBV6-5	TRBJ1-5	ASSYPGPNQPQH
TRBV30	TRBJ2-3	AWSTKRAPSTDTQY
TRBV6-5	TRBJ2-7	ASSYQGLTYEQY
TRBV5-6	TRBJ1-2	ASSFGQGNYGYT
TRBV5-6	TRBJ2-1	ASSLGLGGRNEQF